This entry lists 4 T cell receptor beta chains sequenced from one sample in a study of early T cells in non-severe SARS-CoV-2 infection (dated by TCRdb to the early 2020s). Library preparation employed 5' RACE. The sequencer listed for this sample is NextSeq 500. TCRdb's own reprocessing of the public reads used fastp at Q25 and MiXCR and kept productive beta chains. Each entry is one CDR3 protein sequence, shown with its most common DNA and genes. Present in this sample are over 55,000 distinct CDR3 sequences, 8.5% to 9.5% of which were seen just once. The ten top clones hold around 1.3% of the sample. The specimen was whole blood. The receptors were sampled from an adult who was a healthcare worker with PCR-confirmed SARS-CoV-2 infection or an uninfected control (not recorded which).

The V and J genes are TRBV30 and TRBJ2-1, with 9 bases identical to TRBD1. Germline V gene data show CDR1 as GTSNPN and CDR2 as SVGIG (reference sequence). V lost 0 bases and J lost 6; bases outside the gene matches: 3. CDR3 length: 14 amino acids. The CDR3: CAWSVGTGINEQFF. The CDR3, as DNA: TGTGCCTGGAGTGTGGGGACAGGGATCAATGAGCAGTTCTTC.

This clonotype was found many times. The genes are TRBV7-3 and TRBJ2-3; D is uncertain. The V gene lost 0 bases and the J gene lost 4 bases, with 8 bases spanning the gap. The CDR3 covers 14 residues. Germline loops: CDR1 SGHTA, CDR2 FQGTGA. The CDR3 region is CASSLTRGADTQYF. In DNA, the CDR3 is TGTGCCAGCAGCTTAACACGTGGGGCAGATACGCAGTATTTT.

This clonotype was counted at least ten times. The rearrangement uses TRBV7-6 and TRBJ2-5; D not certain. Germline CDR1 SGHVS, CDR2 FNYEAQ. The CDR3 is 15 residues long. Trimming stripped 2 bases from V and 4 bases from J, with 14 bases between. CDR3 residues: CASSLMQSARETQYF. DNA for the CDR3: TGTGCCAGCAGCTTAATGCAGTCAGCGAGAGAGACCCAGTACTTC.

V gene TRBV18 combines with J gene TRBJ1-2; D is ambiguous. This CDR3 comprises 13 residues. In germline, CDR1 is KGHSH, CDR2 LQKENI. The V end lost 11 bases, the J end lost 4 bases, and 17 bases lay between the germline ends. The CDR3 is CASSRENGYGYTF. The CDR3 DNA reads TGTGCCTCCTCGAGGGAAAACGGCTATGGCTACACCTTC.